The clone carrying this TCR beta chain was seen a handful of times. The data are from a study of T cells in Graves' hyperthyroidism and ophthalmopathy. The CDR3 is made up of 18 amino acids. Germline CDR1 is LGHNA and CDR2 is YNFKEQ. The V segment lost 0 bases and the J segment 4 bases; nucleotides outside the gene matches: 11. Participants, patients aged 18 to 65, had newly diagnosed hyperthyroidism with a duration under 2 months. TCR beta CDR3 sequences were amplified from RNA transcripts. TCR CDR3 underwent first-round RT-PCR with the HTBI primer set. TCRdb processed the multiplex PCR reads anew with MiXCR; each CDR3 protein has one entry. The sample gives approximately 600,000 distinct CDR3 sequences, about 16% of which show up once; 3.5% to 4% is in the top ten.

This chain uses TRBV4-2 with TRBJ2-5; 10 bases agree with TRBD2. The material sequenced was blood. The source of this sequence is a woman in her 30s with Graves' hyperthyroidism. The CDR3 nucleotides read TGTGCCAGCAGCCAAGAGCAGGCTAGCGGGAGATTGGTAGAGACCCAGTACTTC. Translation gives CASSQEQASGRLVETQYF.